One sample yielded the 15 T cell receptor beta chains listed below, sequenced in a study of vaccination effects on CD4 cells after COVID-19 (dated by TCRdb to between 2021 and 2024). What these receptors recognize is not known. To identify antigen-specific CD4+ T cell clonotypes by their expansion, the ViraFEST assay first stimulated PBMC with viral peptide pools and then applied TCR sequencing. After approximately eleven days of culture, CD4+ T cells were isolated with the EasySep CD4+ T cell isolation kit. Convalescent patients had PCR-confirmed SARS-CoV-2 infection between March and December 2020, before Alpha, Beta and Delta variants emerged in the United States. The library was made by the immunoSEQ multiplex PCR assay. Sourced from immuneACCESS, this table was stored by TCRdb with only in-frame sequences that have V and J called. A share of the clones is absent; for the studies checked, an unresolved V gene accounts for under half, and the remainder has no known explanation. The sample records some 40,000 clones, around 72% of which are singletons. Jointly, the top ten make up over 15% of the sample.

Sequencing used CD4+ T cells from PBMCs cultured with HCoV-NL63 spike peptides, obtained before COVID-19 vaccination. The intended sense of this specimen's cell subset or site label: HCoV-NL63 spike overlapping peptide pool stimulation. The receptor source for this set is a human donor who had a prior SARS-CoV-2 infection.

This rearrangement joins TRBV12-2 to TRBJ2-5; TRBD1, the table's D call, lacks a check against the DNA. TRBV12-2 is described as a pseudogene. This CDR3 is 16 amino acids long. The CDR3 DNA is TGTGCAAGTCGCTCATCCACACAGGGATTTCGGGAGACCCAGTACTTC. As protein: CASRSSTQGFRETQYF.

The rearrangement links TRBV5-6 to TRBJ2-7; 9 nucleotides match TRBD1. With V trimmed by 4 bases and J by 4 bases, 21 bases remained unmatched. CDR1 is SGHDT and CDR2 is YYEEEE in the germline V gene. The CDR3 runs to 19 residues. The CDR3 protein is CASSTNVPGQGSGLYEQYF. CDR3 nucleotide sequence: TGTGCCAGCAGCACGAACGTCCCGGGACAGGGTTCCGGTTTGTACGAGCAGTACTTC.

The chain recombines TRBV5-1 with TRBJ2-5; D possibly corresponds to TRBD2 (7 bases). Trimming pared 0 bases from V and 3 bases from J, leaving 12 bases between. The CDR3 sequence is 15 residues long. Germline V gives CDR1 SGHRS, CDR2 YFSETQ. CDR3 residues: CASSLAGGGEETQYF. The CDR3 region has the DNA TGCGCCAGCAGCTTGGCCGGAGGGGGGGAAGAGACCCAGTACTTC.

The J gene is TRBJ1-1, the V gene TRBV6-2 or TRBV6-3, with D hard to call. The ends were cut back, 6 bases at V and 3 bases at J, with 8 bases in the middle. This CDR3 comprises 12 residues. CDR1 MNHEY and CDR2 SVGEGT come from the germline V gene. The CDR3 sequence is CASSRRYTEAFF. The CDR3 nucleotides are TGTGCCAGCAGCCGGCGGTACACTGAAGCTTTCTTT.

The chain's CDR3 is CASPSGPNTDTQYF. The CDR3 DNA reads TGTGCCAGCCCAAGCGGCCCCAACACAGATACGCAGTATTTT. This chain connects TRBV5-3 to TRBJ2-3, with D possibly being TRBD2 (5 bases). TRBV5-3 is an ORF, and what it does is uncertain. V lost 8 bases and J lost 2, with 15 bases in between. The CDR3 runs 14 residues.

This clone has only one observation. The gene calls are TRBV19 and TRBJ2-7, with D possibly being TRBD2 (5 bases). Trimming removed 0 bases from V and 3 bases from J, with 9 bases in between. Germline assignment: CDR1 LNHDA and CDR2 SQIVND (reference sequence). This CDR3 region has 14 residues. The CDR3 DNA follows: TGTGCCAGTAGTATAGATCTTCGGGGCTACGAGCAGTACTTC. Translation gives CASSIDLRGYEQYF.

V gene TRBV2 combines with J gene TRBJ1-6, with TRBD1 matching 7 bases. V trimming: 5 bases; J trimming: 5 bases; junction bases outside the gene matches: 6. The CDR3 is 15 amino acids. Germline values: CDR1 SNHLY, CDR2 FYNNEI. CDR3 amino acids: CASSLYDRDNSPLHF. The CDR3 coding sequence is TGTGCCAGCAGTCTATATGACAGGGATAATTCACCCCTCCACTTT.

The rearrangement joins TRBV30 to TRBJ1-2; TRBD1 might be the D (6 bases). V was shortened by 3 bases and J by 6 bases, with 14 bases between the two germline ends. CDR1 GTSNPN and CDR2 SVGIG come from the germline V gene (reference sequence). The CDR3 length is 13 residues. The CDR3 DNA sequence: TGTGCCTGGAGCGAGGACAGCTTCAATGGCTACACCTTC. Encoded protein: CAWSEDSFNGYTF.

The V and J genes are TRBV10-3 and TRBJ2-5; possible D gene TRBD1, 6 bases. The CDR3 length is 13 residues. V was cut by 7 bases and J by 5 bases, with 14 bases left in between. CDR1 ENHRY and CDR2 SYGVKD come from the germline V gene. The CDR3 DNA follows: TGTGCCATCAAAGGACAGCCGGGGGAGACCCAGTACTTC. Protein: CAIKGQPGETQYF.

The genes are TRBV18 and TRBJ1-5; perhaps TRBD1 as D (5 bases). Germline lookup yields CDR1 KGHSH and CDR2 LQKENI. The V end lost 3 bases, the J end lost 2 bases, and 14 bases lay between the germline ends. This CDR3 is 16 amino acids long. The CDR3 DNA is TGTGCCAGCTCACCGGTGGCAGGGACCGGCAATCAGCCCCAGCATTTT. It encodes CASSPVAGTGNQPQHF.

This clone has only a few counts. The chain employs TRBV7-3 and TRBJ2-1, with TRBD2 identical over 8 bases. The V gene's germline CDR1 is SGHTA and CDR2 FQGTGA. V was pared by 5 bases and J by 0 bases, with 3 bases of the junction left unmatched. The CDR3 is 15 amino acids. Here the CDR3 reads CASSPGGSSYNEQFF. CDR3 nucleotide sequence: TGTGCCAGCAGCCCGGGGGGGAGCTCCTACAATGAGCAGTTCTTC.

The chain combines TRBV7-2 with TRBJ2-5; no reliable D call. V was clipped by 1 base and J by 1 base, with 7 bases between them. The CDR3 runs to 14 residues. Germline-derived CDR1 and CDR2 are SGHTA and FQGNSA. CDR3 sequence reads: CASSLGGLQETQYF. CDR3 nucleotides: TGTGCCAGCAGCTTAGGTGGGCTCCAAGAGACCCAGTACTTC. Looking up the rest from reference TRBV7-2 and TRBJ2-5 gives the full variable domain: GAGVSQSPSNKVTEKGKDVELRCDPISGHTALYWYRQSLGQGLEFLIYFQGNSAPDKSGLPSDRFSAERTGGSVSTLTIQRTQQEDSAVYLCASSLGGLQETQYFGPGTRLLVL.

DNA of the CDR3: TGTGCCAGCAGCTACCCATATTTAGCGGAGGGATGGGAGCAGTACTTC. This encodes CASSYPYLAEGWEQYF. The rearrangement links TRBV11-2 to TRBJ2-7; a weak D match, TRBD2 (6 bases). This CDR3 contains 16 residues. Trimming shortened V by 4 bases and J by 7 bases, and 23 bases separated the two germline ends. Germline CDR1 SGHAT, CDR2 FQNNGV.

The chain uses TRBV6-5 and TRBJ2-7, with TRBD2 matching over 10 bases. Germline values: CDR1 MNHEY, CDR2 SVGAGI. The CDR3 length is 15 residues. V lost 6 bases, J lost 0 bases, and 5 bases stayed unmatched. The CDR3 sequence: CASSGLADSSYEQYF. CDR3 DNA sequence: TGTGCCAGCAGCGGACTAGCGGATAGCTCCTACGAGCAGTACTTC.

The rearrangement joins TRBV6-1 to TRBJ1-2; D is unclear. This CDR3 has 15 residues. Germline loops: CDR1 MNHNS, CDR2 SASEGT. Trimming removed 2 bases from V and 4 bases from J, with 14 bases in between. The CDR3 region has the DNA TGTGCCAGCAGTGAACGAGGCAGAGAAGGCTATGGCTACACCTTC. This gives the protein CASSERGREGYGYTF.